What follows are 6 T cell receptor beta chains derived from one specimen sequenced in a study of CD8 T cells in ankylosing spondylitis. TCRdb reanalysed the 5' RACE reads using MiXCR and keeps one entry per CDR3 protein. The sample yields about 160,000 distinct CDR3 sequences, under 45% seen once. Sequenced: synovial fluid, either unsorted or a sorted T cell fraction (not recorded which). These receptors were collected from a male donor with ankylosing spondylitis.

J is TRBJ2-7 and V is TRBV6-2 or TRBV6-3; a possible D gene is TRBD2 (5 bases). Germline V gene data show CDR1 as MNHEY and CDR2 as SVGEGT. The CDR3 spans 13 residues. V gave up 7 bases and J gave up 7 bases, with 17 bases separating them. The CDR3 region has the DNA TGTGCCAGCAACTCTAGGGAGCCCATGGAGCAGTACTTC. Its protein is CASNSREPMEQYF.

This clonotype has more than one count but fewer than ten. This chain links TRBV30 with TRBJ2-7; D remains ambiguous. The CDR3 is 17 residues long. The germline gives CDR1 GTSNPN, CDR2 SVGIG (reference sequence). V was trimmed by 0 bases and J by 2 bases, leaving 20 bases between them. In DNA, the CDR3 is TGTGCCTGGAGTGTACCATTCCCGGCGAGACTCACCTACGAGCAGTACTTC. Translated, it gives CAWSVPFPARLTYEQYF.

V is TRBV4-3 and J is TRBJ1-2; TRBD1 is a possible D gene (5 bases). The CDR3 is 16 residues long. Trimming took 2 bases from V and 5 from J, leaving 18 bases between them. Germline CDR1 is LGHNA and CDR2 is YSLEER. The CDR3 spells CASSQIPGRTTYGYTF. The CDR3 DNA follows: TGCGCCAGCAGCCAAATACCGGGACGTACTACTTATGGCTACACCTTC.

The chain couples TRBV20-1 to TRBJ1-1; D remains unclear. The germline V and J ends were trimmed by 3 bases and 4 bases, with 12 bases remaining between them. This CDR3 contains 13 residues. Germline CDR1 DFQATT, CDR2 SNEGSKA (reference sequence). The CDR3 is CSASIGGVTEAFF. CDR3 DNA: TGCAGTGCTAGCATAGGCGGGGTCACTGAAGCTTTCTTT.

The rearrangement links TRBV7-3 to TRBJ2-3; D is possibly TRBD2 (5 bases). The CDR3 loop spans 15 amino acids. CDR1 and CDR2 from the germline V gene are SGHTA and FQGTGA. Deletions cut 0 bases from V and 3 bases from J, with 10 bases between. The CDR3 protein is CASSLTGLKTDTQYF. CDR3 nucleotides: TGTGCCAGCAGCTTAACTGGACTTAAGACAGATACGCAGTATTTT.

This clonotype was found a few times. The rearrangement links TRBV20-1 to TRBJ1-6, with TRBD1 matching over 12 bases. CDR1 is DFQATT and CDR2 is SNEGSKA in the germline V gene (reference sequence). This CDR3 is built from 16 residues. The trim removed 6 bases at V and 11 bases at J, leaving 14 bases unmatched. DNA for the CDR3: TGCAGTGCCACGCCCGGGACAGGGGGCGGGAGTGCACCCCTCCACTTT. Encoded protein: CSATPGTGGGSAPLHF.